The 32 T cell receptor beta chains below all came from one sample that was sequenced in a study of cytomegalovirus exposure and HLA in healthy donors. Use of 60 Vbeta and 13 Jbeta primers characterized the PCR. The protocol was immunoSEQ multiplex PCR, while the TCRdb copy is restricted to in-frame clones and leaves out a portion. Of 150,000 to 200,000 clones listed, around three quarters are singletons. The sample was PBMCs. The receptors were sampled from a woman between 40 and 50 years old in good health and CMV-seronegative.

V usage is TRBV7-9 and J usage is TRBJ1-2, with 7 nucleotides matching TRBD1. The CDR3 extends over 12 amino acids. V lost 5 bases, J lost 8 bases, and 5 bases stayed unmatched. Germline CDR1 is SEHNR and CDR2 is FQNEAQ (reference sequence). Here the CDR3 reads CASSRDRDGYTF. CDR3 coding DNA: TGTGCCAGCAGCCGTGACAGGGACGGCTACACCTTC. Combining the CDR3 with reference TRBV7-9 and TRBJ1-2 gives the whole variable domain DTGVSQNPRHKITKRGQNVTFRCDPISEHNRLYWYRQTLGQGPEFLTYFQNEAQLEKSRLLSDRFSAERPKGSFSTLEIQRTEQGDSAMYLCASSRDRDGYTFGSGTRLTVV.

The chain joins TRBV9 to TRBJ2-1; D remains ambiguous. Trimming removed 0 bases at V and 8 bases at J, with 3 bases between. The germline gives CDR1 SGDLS, CDR2 YYNGEE. This CDR3 region has 11 residues. DNA for the CDR3: TGTGCCAGCAGCGTAGGGCATGAGCAGTTCTTC. Translation: CASSVGHEQFF.

V usage is TRBV4-1 and J usage is TRBJ2-7; D is perhaps TRBD1 (6 bases). The CDR3 sequence is 14 residues long. Trimming stripped 4 bases from V and 0 bases from J, with 10 bases between. Germline V lookup: CDR1 MGHRA, CDR2 YSYEKL. CDR3 sequence reads: CASSLRDNSYEQYF. As DNA, the CDR3 is TGCGCCAGCAGCCTCCGGGACAACTCCTACGAGCAGTACTTC.

This chain uses TRBV19 with TRBJ2-3, with 7 bases fitting TRBD1. The ends lost 5 bases at V and 6 bases at J; junction bases unmatched: 5. Germline V gene sequence: CDR1 LNHDA, CDR2 SQIVND (reference sequence). The CDR3 has 13 amino acids. The CDR3 reads CASSPTGLDTQYF. The CDR3 bases are TGTGCCAGTAGTCCGACAGGGCTCGATACGCAGTATTTT.

The chain has TRBV11-2 and TRBJ1-1, with D possibly matching TRBD1 (6 bases). Trimming pared 11 bases from V and 1 base from J, leaving 11 bases between. CDR1 and CDR2 (germline): SGHAT, FQNNGV. The CDR3 length is 12 residues. CDR3 bases: TGTGCCGTGGGACATTCGAACACTGAAGCTTTCTTT. Translated, it gives CAVGHSNTEAFF.

V gene TRBV9 combines with J gene TRBJ1-6, with 9 bases fitting TRBD1. Trimming cost V 4 bases and J 4 bases; bases outside gene matches: 9. The germline V gene has CDR1 SGDLS and CDR2 YYNGEE. CDR3 length: 17 residues. The CDR3 region is CASSPRGTGSYNSPLHF. The DNA of the CDR3 is TGTGCCAGCAGCCCTCGGGGGACAGGGTCTTATAATTCACCCCTCCACTTT.

This chain links TRBV5-1 with TRBJ2-7; 15 bases map to TRBD2. The germline V gene has CDR1 SGHRS and CDR2 YFSETQ. The CDR3 has 15 amino acids. Trimming at V came to 4 bases and at J to 5 bases, leaving 4 bases not matched to a gene. The CDR3 DNA is TGCGCCAGCAGCAGCGGGACTAGCGGGAGGAACGAGCAGTACTTC. Protein sequence: CASSSGTSGRNEQYF. Combining the CDR3 with reference TRBV5-1 and TRBJ2-7 gives the whole variable domain KAGVTQTPRYLIKTRGQQVTLSCSPISGHRSVSWYQQTPGQGLQFLFEYFSETQRNKGNFPGRFSGRQFSNSRSEMNVSTLELGDSALYLCASSSGTSGRNEQYFGPGTRLTVT.

In its sample, this clone was seen a few times. The V gene is TRBV29-1, the J gene TRBJ2-1; TRBD2 matches 11 bases. The CDR3 totals 16 residues. With V trimmed by 3 bases and J by 0 bases, 4 bases remained unmatched. CDR1 and CDR2 (germline): SQVTM, ANQGSEA. CDR3 loop: CSVDGLAGLSYNEQFF. CDR3 coding DNA: TGCAGCGTTGATGGACTAGCGGGTCTCTCCTACAATGAGCAGTTCTTC.

The chain employs TRBV28 and TRBJ2-7, with 8 positions matching TRBD2. The J segment lost 5 bases and the V segment lost 2 bases, leaving 8 bases of the junction unmatched. Germline CDR1 is MDHEN and CDR2 is SYDVKM. The CDR3 has 15 amino acids. The CDR3 sequence is CASSLGGTRSHEQYF. Here the CDR3 DNA reads TGTGCCAGCAGTTTAGGCGGGACTAGGTCCCACGAGCAGTACTTC. Using reference TRBV28 and TRBJ2-7 for the parts outside the CDR3, the full variable domain is DVKVTQSSRYLVKRTGEKVFLECVQDMDHENMFWYRQDPGLGLRLIYFSYDVKMKEKGDIPEGYSVSREKKERFSLILESASTNQTSMYLCASSLGGTRSHEQYFGPGTRLTVT.

This rearrangement joins TRBV5-1 to TRBJ1-2, with 8 bases identical to TRBD1. This CDR3 contains 17 residues. The germline CDR1 and CDR2 sequences are SGHRS and YFSETQ. The junction had 13 bases not matched to a gene; V was cut back by 0 bases and J by 6 bases. The CDR3 reads CASSLAGRGRSVDGYTF. For the CDR3, the DNA is TGCGCCAGCAGCTTGGCCGGCAGGGGGCGCTCCGTTGATGGCTACACCTTC. Drawing the rest from reference TRBV5-1 and TRBJ1-2, the complete variable domain is KAGVTQTPRYLIKTRGQQVTLSCSPISGHRSVSWYQQTPGQGLQFLFEYFSETQRNKGNFPGRFSGRQFSNSRSEMNVSTLELGDSALYLCASSLAGRGRSVDGYTFGSGTRLTVV.

This chain joins TRBV2 and TRBJ2-5; a weak D match, TRBD2 (5 bases). The germline V and J ends were trimmed by 4 bases and 7 bases, with 16 bases remaining between them. Germline lookup yields CDR1 SNHLY and CDR2 FYNNEI. The CDR3 length is 14 residues. The CDR3 DNA sequence: TGTGCCAGCAGTGGTAAACGAGTCGAGGGGACCCAGTACTTC. It translates to CASSGKRVEGTQYF.

This clone was picked up one time. This sequence joins TRBV7-2 and TRBJ1-5; no reliable D call. CDR1 is SGHTA and CDR2 is FQGNSA in the germline V gene. The V end lost 1 base, the J end lost 7 bases, and 14 bases lay between the germline ends. This CDR3 has 15 residues. In nucleotides, the CDR3 is TGTGCCAGCAGCTTAGAAGGGCTAGCGGGGCAGCCCCAGCATTTT. Its protein product is CASSLEGLAGQPQHF.

This clone showed up just once. This sequence joins TRBV19 and TRBJ1-1; the D is unclear. The germline CDR1 and CDR2 sequences are LNHDA and SQIVND (reference sequence). This CDR3 is built from 15 residues. V lost 5 bases, J lost 4 bases, and 17 bases lay in between. CDR3 DNA: TGTGCCAGTAGTCCCTTGAGAGGGCCCGGCACTGAAGCTTTCTTT. Its protein product is CASSPLRGPGTEAFF.

The table lists this clone with a few counts. The V and J genes are TRBV6-5 and TRBJ1-6, with TRBD1 matching over 9 bases. The V and J ends lost 10 bases and 10 bases, in that order; junction bases with no gene match: 8. The CDR3 runs 13 residues. Per germline, CDR1 MNHEY and CDR2 SVGAGI. For the CDR3, the DNA is TGTGCCACCCGGACAGGGGAGAGCTCACCCCTCCACTTT. Translated, it gives CATRTGESSPLHF.

This chain uses TRBV27 with TRBJ2-1; no clear D gene. Per germline, CDR1 MNHEY and CDR2 SMNVEV (reference sequence). V lost 4 bases and J lost 3, with 7 bases in between. The CDR3 sequence is 13 residues long. The CDR3 loop is CASSSYSYNEQFF. The CDR3 DNA is TGTGCCAGCAGTTCCTACAGCTACAATGAGCAGTTCTTC.

This clone was recorded once. The chain uses TRBV7-9 and TRBJ2-7; possibly TRBD1 for D (7 bases). CDR3 size: 14 residues. Trimming pared 5 bases from V and 7 bases from J, leaving 18 bases between. Germline V CDR1 and CDR2: SEHNR, FQNEAQ (reference sequence). CDR3 DNA: TGTGCCAGCAGCAGAGGAGGGGGCCCAAGGGAGCAGTACTTC. This codes for CASSRGGGPREQYF. Looking up the rest from reference TRBV7-9 and TRBJ2-7 gives the full variable domain: DTGVSQNPRHKITKRGQNVTFRCDPISEHNRLYWYRQTLGQGPEFLTYFQNEAQLEKSRLLSDRFSAERPKGSFSTLEIQRTEQGDSAMYLCASSRGGGPREQYFGPGTRLTVT.

The rearrangement links TRBV5-6 to TRBJ1-5; D gene ambiguous. V lost 1 base, J lost 0 bases, and 11 bases lay in between. The CDR3 loop spans 16 amino acids. Germline V lookup: CDR1 SGHDT, CDR2 YYEEEE. CDR3 DNA sequence: TGTGCCAGCAGCTTGTGGCGGAAAAATAGCAATCAGCCCCAGCATTTT. Residues: CASSLWRKNSNQPQHF.

V is TRBV15 and J is TRBJ2-7; a possible D gene is TRBD2 (7 bases). Germline loops: CDR1 LNHNV, CDR2 YYDKDF (reference sequence). With 0 bases removed from V and 4 bases from J, the gap between germline ends came to 13 bases. The CDR3 is made up of 15 amino acids. This CDR3 is CATSREGGGYYEQYF. The CDR3 DNA reads as TGTGCCACCAGCAGAGAAGGCGGGGGCTATTACGAGCAGTACTTC.

The V call is TRBV6-5, the J call TRBJ2-5; TRBD1 is a possible D gene (5 bases). The J call may be faulty, since TRBJ2-7 better matches the DNA end. Per germline, CDR1 MNHEY and CDR2 SVGAGI. The CDR3 has 13 residues. The CDR3 nucleotides read TGTGCCAGCACCGACCCCGGACACCACGAGCAGTACTTC. As protein: CASTDPGHHEQYF.

CDR3 nucleotide sequence: TGCAGCGTTGAAGGCAGGGGTTCCCACGAGCAGTACTTC. It translates to CSVEGRGSHEQYF. This chain links TRBV29-1 with TRBJ2-7; D is possibly TRBD1 (6 bases). This CDR3 is built from 13 residues. V gave up 1 base and J gave up 5 bases, with 12 bases separating them. Germline assignment: CDR1 SQVTM and CDR2 ANQGSEA.

CDR3 in amino acids: CASSVHGEFEQYF. The CDR3 coding sequence is TGTGCCAGCAGCGTACACGGGGAGTTTGAGCAGTACTTC. The chain couples TRBV11-3 to TRBJ2-7, with D tentatively TRBD2 (5 bases). The CDR3 totals 13 residues. Germline loops: CDR1 SGHNT, CDR2 YENEEA. V lost 5 bases to trimming and J lost 7 bases, with 15 bases between them.

The chain is built from TRBV11-3 and TRBJ2-4; no firm D call. Germline values: CDR1 SGHNT, CDR2 YENEEA. CDR3 length: 13 amino acids. V lost 8 bases to trimming and J lost 1 base, with 9 bases between them. The CDR3 is CASSRVAKNIQYF. In nucleotides, the CDR3 is TGTGCCAGCTCCCGGGTGGCCAAAAACATTCAGTACTTC.

The chain joins TRBV4-1 to TRBJ1-3, with unresolved D. The CDR3 is made up of 13 amino acids. V was shortened by 2 bases and J by 4 bases, with 6 bases between the two germline ends. CDR1 is MGHRA, CDR2 YSYEKL, per germline. DNA of the CDR3: TGCGCCAGCAGCCAAACTTCCGGAAACACCATATATTTT. It encodes CASSQTSGNTIYF.

The chain recombines TRBV19 with TRBJ2-7; 11 nucleotides line up with TRBD2. Germline-derived CDR1 and CDR2 are LNHDA and SQIVND (reference sequence). Trimming cost V 5 bases and J 2 bases; bases outside gene matches: 11. This CDR3 comprises 17 residues. Here the CDR3 DNA reads TGTGCCAGTAGTTTAACTAGCGGGAGAACCCACCCCTACGAGCAGTACTTC. Its protein is CASSLTSGRTHPYEQYF.

This clone was observed a few times. The rearrangement joins TRBV4-3 to TRBJ2-3; D gene uncertain. The CDR3 loop spans 16 amino acids. The V gene's germline CDR1 is LGHNA and CDR2 YSLEER. Between the trimmed V and J ends, which lost 0 bases and 2 bases, there was a span of 12 bases. DNA of the CDR3: TGCGCCAGCAGCCAAGATCGCGCGTCCTACACAGATACGCAGTATTTT. It yields the protein CASSQDRASYTDTQYF.

The chain uses TRBV2 and TRBJ2-7; TRBD2 aligns across 9 bases. V shed 4 bases, J shed 6 bases, and the junction held 10 bases outside the gene matches. Germline values: CDR1 SNHLY, CDR2 FYNNEI. This CDR3 region has 15 residues. CDR3 DNA sequence: TGTGCCAGCAGTGTGGTGGCGGGGGGGCGAAGCGAGCAGTACTTC. This encodes CASSVVAGGRSEQYF. Supplemented by reference TRBV2 and TRBJ2-7, the full variable domain reads EPEVTQTPSHQVTQMGQEVILRCVPISNHLYFYWYRQILGQKVEFLVSFYNNEISEKSEIFDDQFSVERPDGSNFTLKIRSTKLEDSAMYFCASSVVAGGRSEQYFGPGTRLTVT.

J is TRBJ2-3 and V is TRBV6-6, with D hard to call. Germline V CDR1 and CDR2: MNHNY, SVGAGI (reference sequence). The ends were cut back, 0 bases at V and 4 bases at J, with 8 bases in the middle. The CDR3 is 14 amino acids. CDR3 amino acids: CASSYSATADTQYF. In DNA form, the CDR3 reads TGTGCCAGCAGTTACTCTGCTACGGCAGATACGCAGTATTTT.

V is TRBV11-2 and J is TRBJ2-5; D perhaps matches TRBD1 (5 bases). The DNA end lines up better with TRBJ2-7; the J call may be wrong. CDR1 is SGHAT, CDR2 FQNNGV, per germline. The CDR3 length is 16 residues. The CDR3 DNA is TGTGCCAGCAGCTTAGGTCGGGCAGGCAGGGTCTACGAGCAGTACTTC. The encoded protein is CASSLGRAGRVYEQYF.

This chain connects TRBV13 to TRBJ1-1; 8 bases line up with TRBD1. Germline loops: CDR1 PRHDT, CDR2 FYEKMQ (reference sequence). V shed 5 bases and J 4 bases; nucleotides not matched to a gene: 6. The CDR3 loop spans 14 amino acids. The CDR3 DNA sequence: TGTGCCAGCAGCAGACAGGGGAGGACCACTGAAGCTTTCTTT. It is translated as CASSRQGRTTEAFF.

The J gene is TRBJ2-7, the V gene TRBV13, with 9 bases lining up with TRBD1. Germline V gives CDR1 PRHDT, CDR2 FYEKMQ (reference sequence). This CDR3 is 13 amino acids long. Trimming at V came to 6 bases and at J to 5 bases, leaving 5 bases not matched to a gene. CDR3 amino acids: CASRDRGRDEQYF. The CDR3 coding sequence is TGTGCCAGCAGGGACAGGGGTAGAGACGAGCAGTACTTC.

The chain employs TRBV19 and TRBJ1-2; possible D gene TRBD1, 5 bases. The V gene's germline CDR1 is LNHDA and CDR2 SQIVND (reference sequence). This CDR3 spans 14 amino acids. V was shortened by 5 bases and J by 3 bases, with 13 bases between the two germline ends. The CDR3 bases are TGTGCCAGTAGTCCGCAGGGAACTCACTATGGCTACACCTTC. Protein: CASSPQGTHYGYTF.

This clone was counted a few times. The J gene is TRBJ1-2, the V gene TRBV2; no definite D call. Between the trimmed V and J ends, which lost 6 bases and 4 bases, there was a span of 12 bases. The CDR3 consists of 13 residues. The germline CDR1 and CDR2 sequences are SNHLY and FYNNEI. For the CDR3, the DNA is TGTGCCAGCAGGCCAGGCCCGAGCTATGGCTACACCTTC. Translated, it gives CASRPGPSYGYTF.